The T cell receptor (beta chain) described here comes from a study of blood T cell repertoires in COVID-19. In the study overall: COVID-19 samples from acute and convalescent phases originated in the United States, Italy and Spain. PBMCs, B-cell-depleted T cells, or T cells were the source of the cDNA or gDNA that made up the material.

Followed over time, Seattle patients had been enrolled while infection was active. The assay was immunoSEQ multiplex PCR, and TCRdb's table has in-frame clones only and misses some. The profile shows hundreds of thousands of clones, approximately 90% of them singletons. With 3 bases removed from V and 15 bases from J, the gap between germline ends came to 20 bases. CDR1 is LNHDA and CDR2 is SQIVND in the germline V gene (reference sequence). There are 14 residues in the CDR3. The source is a man between 18 and 35 years old with COVID-19, enrolled during active disease. What was sequenced was peripheral blood. V gene TRBV19 combines with J gene TRBJ1-4; D remains unclear. The CDR3: CASSIDPSRLIMFF. CDR3 DNA sequence: TGTGCCAGTAGTATTGACCCCTCCAGGTTGATAATGTTTTTT. Supplemented by reference TRBV19 and TRBJ1-4, the full variable domain reads DGGITQSPKYLFRKEGQNVTLSCEQNLNHDAMYWYRQDPGQGLRLIYYSQIVNDFQKGDIAEGYSVSREKKESFPLTVTSAQKNPTAFYLCASSIDPSRLIMFFGSGTQLSVL.